The 18 T cell receptor beta chains reported below all come from one sample, sequenced in a study of cytomegalovirus exposure and HLA in healthy donors. The PCR was carried out with 60 Vbeta primers and 13 Jbeta primers. Some clones are missing from TCRdb's copy, which holds only in-frame ones; the method was immunoSEQ multiplex PCR. This sample's table has 80,000 to 100,000 clones. The sample was PBMCs. These receptors originate from a man in his forties or fifties in good health and CMV-seropositive.

This chain connects TRBV9 to TRBJ2-1; 8 nucleotides align to TRBD2. CDR3 length: 13 residues. Germline trimming cut 3 bases from V and 11 bases from J; bases unmatched to any gene: 7. The germline CDR1 and CDR2 sequences are SGDLS and YYNGEE. As DNA, the CDR3 is TGTGCCAGCAGCGCCTCCCTAGCGGGCCAGCAGTTCTTC. Translated: CASSASLAGQQFF.

J is TRBJ2-1 and V is TRBV19, with 9 bases identical to TRBD1. Germline CDR1 reads LNHDA; CDR2 reads SQIVND (reference sequence). The CDR3 loop spans 15 amino acids. J lost 9 bases, V lost 4 bases, and 10 bases had no gene match. CDR3 sequence: CASSTQDRGFSEQFF. Written as DNA, the CDR3 is TGTGCCAGTAGTACCCAGGACAGGGGTTTCAGTGAGCAGTTCTTC.

The V gene is TRBV15, the J gene TRBJ1-4, with a weak D call TRBD1 (5 bases). The V end was cut by 1 base, the J end by 4 bases, with 13 bases between. Per germline, CDR1 LNHNV and CDR2 YYDKDF (reference sequence). The CDR3 spans 16 residues. CDR3 region: CATSRGVQGFNEKLFF. In DNA, the CDR3 is TGTGCCACCAGCAGAGGAGTTCAGGGCTTTAATGAAAAACTGTTTTTT.

The chain joins TRBV11-3 to TRBJ2-6; 10 nucleotides match TRBD1. V lost 4 bases to trimming and J lost 2 bases; unmatched junction nucleotides: 5. Germline V gene lookup returns CDR1 SGHNT and CDR2 YENEEA. There are 17 residues in the CDR3. The CDR3, as DNA: TGTGCCAGCAGCTCAAGGGACAGGGGCGCTGGGGCCAACGTCCTGACTTTC. It encodes CASSSRDRGAGANVLTF. Complete variable domain (other parts from reference TRBV11-3 and TRBJ2-6): EAGVVQSPRYKIIEKKQPVAFWCNPISGHNTLYWYLQNLGQGPELLIRYENEEAVDDSQLPKDRFSAERLKGVDSTLKIQPAELGDSAVYLCASSSRDRGAGANVLTFGAGSRLTVL.

The V call is TRBV6-5, the J call TRBJ2-1; D gene uncertain. V gave up 6 bases and J gave up 2 bases, with 14 bases separating them. Germline-derived CDR1 and CDR2 are MNHEY and SVGAGI. This CDR3 region has 15 residues. The CDR3 is CASRKSLLPYNEQFF. The CDR3 bases are TGTGCCAGCAGGAAAAGTCTACTCCCCTACAATGAGCAGTTCTTC.

The J gene is TRBJ2-7, the V gene TRBV7-9, with a tentative D call TRBD2 (5 bases). The CDR3 spans 15 residues. V was shortened by 1 base and J by 2 bases, with 12 bases between the two germline ends. Germline loops: CDR1 SEHNR, CDR2 FQNEAQ (reference sequence). This CDR3 reads CASSLGADLAYEQYF. The CDR3 DNA follows: TGTGCCAGCAGCTTAGGGGCGGACTTAGCCTACGAGCAGTACTTC.

The rearrangement uses TRBV11-2 and TRBJ2-7; possibly TRBD2 for D (6 bases). V was shortened by 9 bases and J by 3 bases, with 24 bases between the two germline ends. Germline V gene data show CDR1 as SGHAT and CDR2 as FQNNGV. This CDR3 has 16 residues. CDR3 protein: CASRPIIRLGVYEQYF. The CDR3 nucleotides are TGTGCCAGTCGCCCCATTATCCGACTAGGTGTCTACGAGCAGTACTTC.

The chain employs TRBV5-1 and TRBJ2-1; TRBD1 matches at 10 bases. V lost 5 bases to trimming and J lost 8 bases; unmatched junction nucleotides: 10. The CDR3 sequence is 15 residues long. The germline gives CDR1 SGHRS, CDR2 YFSETQ. CDR3 sequence (DNA): TGCGCCAGCAGTGCCACCGGGACAGGGGTCCATGAGCAGTTCTTC. It encodes CASSATGTGVHEQFF. The variable domain in full, completed from reference TRBV5-1 and TRBJ2-1, reads KAGVTQTPRYLIKTRGQQVTLSCSPISGHRSVSWYQQTPGQGLQFLFEYFSETQRNKGNFPGRFSGRQFSNSRSEMNVSTLELGDSALYLCASSATGTGVHEQFFGPGTRLTVL.

The rearrangement links TRBV27 to TRBJ1-2, with TRBD1 matching 8 bases. The CDR3 sequence is 15 residues long. Per germline, CDR1 MNHEY and CDR2 SMNVEV (reference sequence). V shed 3 bases and J 7 bases; nucleotides not matched to a gene: 10. In DNA form, the CDR3 reads TGTGCCAGCAGTTTTACCGCCGGGACAGGAGGTGGCTACACCTTC. Its protein product is CASSFTAGTGGGYTF.

V usage is TRBV30 and J usage is TRBJ2-2, with 7 bases lining up with TRBD1. The CDR3 runs 15 residues. Germline CDR1 GTSNPN, CDR2 SVGIG (reference sequence). V lost 2 bases to trimming and J lost 6 bases; unmatched junction nucleotides: 9. CDR3 DNA: TGTGCCTGGAGTCCCACCTACAGGGGTTCCGGGGAGCTGTTTTTT. Translation: CAWSPTYRGSGELFF.

The chain has TRBV23-1 and TRBJ2-7; 7 bases agree with TRBD1. TRBV23-1 is an open reading frame whose function is uncertain. The CDR3 has 13 residues. The V segment lost 6 bases and the J segment 2 bases; nucleotides outside the gene matches: 4. The DNA of the CDR3 is TGCGCCAGCAGACAGACAGGGACCTACGAGCAGTACGTC. Translated, it gives CASRQTGTYEQYV.

The CDR3 reads CASSSGTSGSNNEQFF. In DNA, the CDR3 is TGCGCCAGCAGTTCCGGGACTAGCGGGAGCAACAATGAGCAGTTCTTC. The rearrangement links TRBV10-2 to TRBJ2-1, with 14 bases that match TRBD2. This CDR3 spans 16 amino acids. J gave up 5 bases and V 5 bases, and 5 bases lay outside the gene matches. Germline CDR1 is WSHSY and CDR2 is SAAADI.

The V gene is TRBV30, the J gene TRBJ1-5, with TRBD1 as a possible D gene (5 bases). Germline V CDR1 and CDR2: GTSNPN, SVGIG (reference sequence). The ends were cut back, 4 bases at V and 1 base at J, with 14 bases in the middle. The CDR3 runs to 15 residues. As DNA, the CDR3 is TGTGCCTGGAAAATGGGAGGGGCCAGCAATCAGCCCCAGCATTTT. Protein: CAWKMGGASNQPQHF.

The chain combines TRBV7-6 with TRBJ2-2; 10 bases are a match to TRBD2. Per germline, CDR1 SGHVS and CDR2 FNYEAQ. Losses at the gene ends were 6 bases for V and 4 bases for J; bases not matched to a gene: 8. The CDR3 consists of 16 residues. CDR3 in amino acids: CASRIKAGGGTGELFF. In nucleotides, the CDR3 is TGTGCCAGCAGAATAAAAGCGGGAGGGGGCACCGGGGAGCTGTTTTTT.

The CDR3 nucleotides are TGTGCCAGCAGCGGGGGGACTAGCGGGAATATGAATGAGCAGTTCTTC. It is translated as CASSGGTSGNMNEQFF. The chain joins TRBV5-4 to TRBJ2-1, with TRBD2 matching 13 bases. Germline trimming cut 4 bases from V and 7 bases from J; bases unmatched to any gene: 8. The CDR3 runs to 16 residues. Germline loops: CDR1 SGHNT, CDR2 YYREEE (reference sequence).

V and J are TRBV6-6 and TRBJ2-1, with 7 bases that match TRBD1. Trimming cost V 11 bases and J 4 bases; bases outside gene matches: 5. Per the germline V gene, CDR1 is MNHNY and CDR2 is SVGAGI (reference sequence). The CDR3 runs 12 residues. The CDR3 DNA reads TGTGCCGGCGGACAGGCATACAATGAGCAGTTCTTC. Translating it yields CAGGQAYNEQFF.

The chain carries TRBV30 and TRBJ2-7; D may be TRBD1 (6 bases). Per the germline V gene, CDR1 is GTSNPN and CDR2 is SVGIG (reference sequence). The V gene lost 0 bases and the J gene lost 6 bases, with 12 bases spanning the gap. This CDR3 spans 13 amino acids. CDR3 loop: CAWSVAQGREQYF. The CDR3 bases are TGTGCCTGGAGTGTAGCGCAGGGGCGCGAGCAGTACTTC.

V and J are TRBV18 and TRBJ2-3; no definite D call. V dropped 5 bases and J dropped 0 bases, with 9 bases sitting between them. Germline CDR1 reads KGHSH; CDR2 reads LQKENI. The CDR3 runs 14 residues. CDR3 nucleotide sequence: TGTGCCAGCTCAGAGACAATAAGCACAGATACGCAGTATTTT. It specifies CASSETISTDTQYF.